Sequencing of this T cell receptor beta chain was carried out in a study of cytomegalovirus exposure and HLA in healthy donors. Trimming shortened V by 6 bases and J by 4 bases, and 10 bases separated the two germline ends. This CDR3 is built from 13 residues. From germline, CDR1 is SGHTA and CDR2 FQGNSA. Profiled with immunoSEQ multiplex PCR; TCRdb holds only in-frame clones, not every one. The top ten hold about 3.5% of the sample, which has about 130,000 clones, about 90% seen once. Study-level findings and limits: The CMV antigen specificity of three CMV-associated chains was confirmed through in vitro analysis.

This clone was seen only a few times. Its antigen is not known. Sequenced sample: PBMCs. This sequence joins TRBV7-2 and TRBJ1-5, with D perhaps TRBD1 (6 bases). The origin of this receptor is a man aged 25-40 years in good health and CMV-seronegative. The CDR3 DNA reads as TGTGCCAGCAGACTTGGACAGAATCAGCCCCAGCATTTT. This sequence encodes CASRLGQNQPQHF.